A selection of T cell receptor beta chains follows, all from one sample in a study of identical twins. MiXCR, run by TCRdb on the 5' RACE reads, gives a single entry per CDR3 protein. The data contain around 1.7 million distinct CDR3 sequences, about 32% of them seen just once; the ten biggest clones take up about 0.3%. Sequenced sample: cord blood. All receptors come from a newborn girl in good health. The CDR3 runs from the conserved cysteine through the conserved F or W. The order of the fields is D gene, J gene, clone size, V gene, CDR3 DNA, CDR3 protein. The D gene is left open where the match is weak. A row's size may be missing; if present it is once, few, many or a size class.

>TRBD2|TRBJ2-3|few|TRBV30
TGTGCCTGGAGACCAGCGGGGGGGCCAGATACGCAGTATTTT
CAWRPAGGPDTQYF
>.|TRBJ2-7|few|TRBV13
TGTGCCAGCTCCAATGCCCCCTACGAGCAGTACTTC
CASSNAPYEQYF
>.|TRBJ1-5|few|TRBV20-1
TGCAGTGCTAGTTGGTCAGGCCTCAATAGCAATCAGCCCCAGCATTTT
CSASWSGLNSNQPQHF
>.|TRBJ1-2|many|TRBV25-1
TGTGCCAGCAGTGAGGGGGCCTATGGCTACACCTTC
CASSEGAYGYTF
>.|TRBJ1-2|.|TRBV5-1
TGCGCCAGCAGCTTGATAGTAGACTATGGCTACACCTTC
CASSLIVDYGYTF
>.|TRBJ1-2|.|TRBV30
TGTGCCTGGACGGGGCGATCAAACTATGGCTACACCTTC
CAWTGRSNYGYTF
>TRBD2|TRBJ2-5|once|TRBV20-1
TGCAGTGCTAGACCTAGCGGGAGGATGATAAGTGAGCAGTACTTC
CSARPSGRMISEQYF
>.|TRBJ1-2|.|TRBV20-1
TGCAGTTCTACATCAGGGCGGAATGGCTACACCTTC
CSSTSGRNGYTF
>.|TRBJ2-1|.|TRBV3-1
TGTGCCATCAGTGAAGAGGGGGACAATGAGCAGTTCTTC
CAISEEGDNEQFF
>TRBD1|TRBJ1-1|.|TRBV2
TGTGCCAGCAGTGAAGCGCTTATTAACAGGGGGCAGTCTGAAGCTTTCTTT
CASSEALINRGQSEAFF
>.|TRBJ2-7|.|TRBV4-1
TGCGCCAGCAGCCAAGAACCGCGCCACGAGCAGTACTTC
CASSQEPRHEQYF
>TRBD2|TRBJ2-1|.|TRBV4-1
TGCGCCGGCAGCCCCCGAGCAAGCGGGATCTCCTACAATGAGCAGTTCTTC
CAGSPRASGISYNEQFF
>TRBD2|TRBJ2-5|few|TRBV6-6
TGTGCCAGCAGTTACGCCAGCGGGGCCTACAATGAGCAGTACTTC
CASSYASGAYNEQYF
>.|TRBJ2-3|.|TRBV9
TGTGCCAGCAGCGTACAAAGTCTTAGCACAGATACGCAGTATTTT
CASSVQSLSTDTQYF
>.|TRBJ2-7|.|TRBV27
TGTGCCAGCAGTTTAGCCTTCCGCGCAGGGCCCGAGCAGTACTTC
CASSLAFRAGPEQYF
>.|TRBJ2-3|.|TRBV20-1
TGCAGTGCTAGAGATCGGGCTAGCACAGATACGCAGTATTTT
CSARDRASTDTQYF
>.|TRBJ2-7|.|TRBV12-3/TRBV12-4
TGTGCCAGCAGGCGACAGGCTCATTCTTACGAGCAGTACTTC
CASRRQAHSYEQYF
>.|TRBJ1-2|.|TRBV5-6
TGTGCCAGCAGCGCCTCCCGGGGGCCGCGCCCCGATCTAGAAGGCTACACCTTC
CASSASRGPRPDLEGYTF
>.|TRBJ1-2|.|TRBV10-3
TGTGCCATCAGCGCCCGAGGGCCCCTATATGGCTACACCTTC
CAISARGPLYGYTF
>.|TRBJ2-3|.|TRBV3-1
TGTGCCAGCAGCCAAGATGGGAGCCGCTCAAATACGCAGTATTTT
CASSQDGSRSNTQYF
>TRBD1|TRBJ2-1|few|TRBV9
TGTGCCAGCAGCGTAGGGACAGGCCATAATAATGAGCAGTTCTTC
CASSVGTGHNNEQFF
>TRBD1|TRBJ1-1|many|TRBV6-5
TGTGCCAGCAGTTACTCGGACAGGGGGAACACTGAAGCTTTCTTT
CASSYSDRGNTEAFF
>TRBD2|TRBJ2-3|once|TRBV7-2
TGTGCCAGCAGCCAAGTGCAGACTAGCGGGTCACAACAGTATTTT
CASSQVQTSGSQQYF
>TRBD2|TRBJ2-1|few|TRBV20-1
TGCAGTGCTGTCCAGGGACTAGCAGGCAATGAGCAGTTCTTC
CSAVQGLAGNEQFF
>.|TRBJ1-2|few|TRBV20-1
TGCAGTGCTAGAGAGAGAACAGGGACCGGCTATGGCTACACCTTC
CSARERTGTGYGYTF
>TRBD1|TRBJ2-3|.|TRBV7-9
TGTGCCAGCAGCCTAAGGGACAGGGAAGCAGATACGCAGTATTTT
CASSLRDREADTQYF
>.|TRBJ1-5|.|TRBV7-2
TGTGCCAGCAGCCCAGGGGATCTCGGTAGCAATCAGCCCCAGCATTTT
CASSPGDLGSNQPQHF
>TRBD2|TRBJ2-1|few|TRBV12-3/TRBV12-4
TGTGCCAGCAGTTGGACTAGCGGGGGGAGCTCCTACAATGAGCAGTTCTTC
CASSWTSGGSSYNEQFF
>.|TRBJ1-1|.|TRBV6-1
TGTGCCAGCAGTGAAGCGCTAAGACCCGGGGTCGCTGAAGCTTTCTTT
CASSEALRPGVAEAFF
>TRBD1|TRBJ1-1|.|TRBV5-1
TGCGCCAGCAGTGAGACAGGGCACACTGAAGCTTTCTTT
CASSETGHTEAFF
>.|TRBJ1-1|few|TRBV6-1
TGTGCCAGCAGGGAGACGAGGGGAATAAGGAACACTGAAGCTTTCTTT
CASRETRGIRNTEAFF
>.|TRBJ2-5|.|TRBV27
TGTGCCAGCAGTTTCGGAGGGAGGCGCAATGAGCAGTACTTC
CASSFGGRRNEQYF
>TRBD1|TRBJ1-6|once|TRBV27
TGTGCCAGCAGTTCACAGGGGGCCTCCTATAATTCACCCCCCCACTTT
CASSSQGASYNSPPHF
>.|TRBJ1-1|.|TRBV5-1
TGCGCCAGCAGCCCCGACAGGCCAGGGAACACTGAAGCTTTCTTT
CASSPDRPGNTEAFF
>TRBD1|TRBJ1-3|.|TRBV5-1
TGCGCCAGCAGCTTGGGACAGGGCTACTCTGGAAACACCATATATTTT
CASSLGQGYSGNTIYF
>TRBD2|TRBJ2-3|.|TRBV19
TGTGCCAGTAGTATAGCGGGGGGGGATACGCAGTATTTT
CASSIAGGDTQYF
>TRBD1|TRBJ1-6|.|TRBV20-1
TGCAGTGCTAGTCGCCGACAGGGCCCTAATTCACCCCTCCACTTT
CSASRRQGPNSPLHF
>.|TRBJ1-5|.|TRBV20-1
TGCAGTGCTACCCGACAGGCTCAGCCCCAGCATTTT
CSATRQAQPQHF
>.|TRBJ2-3|.|TRBV10-1
TGCGCCAGCAGTGAGTCGGGGGGGCCACCAGATACGCAGTATTTT
CASSESGGPPDTQYF
>TRBD2|TRBJ2-1|.|TRBV20-1
TGCAGTGCTAGAGAAACACTAGCGGGGCACAATGAGCAGTTCTTC
CSARETLAGHNEQFF
>TRBD1|TRBJ2-7|many|TRBV6-2/TRBV6-3
TGTGCCAGCAGTTACGGACAGGGGGCCTACGAGCAGTACTTC
CASSYGQGAYEQYF
>.|TRBJ2-5|.|TRBV5-1
TGCGCCAGCAGCTTGCCCTTGGACCGGTCCGCTGAGCAGTACTTC
CASSLPLDRSAEQYF
>.|TRBJ1-5|.|TRBV28
TGTGCCAGCAGTTTACTACAGGGATGGGGCAATCAGCCCCAGCATTTT
CASSLLQGWGNQPQHF
>TRBD2|TRBJ2-1|.|TRBV20-1
TGCAGTGCTAGTGTCGGGGGGGCTGGCAATGAGCAGTTCTTC
CSASVGGAGNEQFF
>.|TRBJ1-5|.|TRBV27
TGTGCCAGCAGTCTCCTAGGGGGGTCTTTTAACAATCAGCCCCAGCATTTT
CASSLLGGSFNNQPQHF
>TRBD2|TRBJ2-1|.|TRBV27
TGTGCCAGCAGTTTCCTAGCGGCTTCCTACAATGAGCAGTTCTTC
CASSFLAASYNEQFF
>TRBD1|TRBJ2-7|.|TRBV7-9
TGTGCCAGCAGCACCCCGGGACAGGGTATGGACGAGCAGTACTTC
CASSTPGQGMDEQYF
>.|TRBJ1-4|few|TRBV5-1
TGCGCCAGCAGCCGGAGAGGGTCCGATGAAAAACTGTTTTTT
CASSRRGSDEKLFF
>.|TRBJ1-1|few|TRBV29-1
TGCAGCGTTGAAGCCAGCATGAACACTGAAGCTTTCTTT
CSVEASMNTEAFF
>.|TRBJ2-1|.|TRBV4-2
TGTGCCAGCAGCCAAGATCTGGTCTACAATGAGCAGTTCTTC
CASSQDLVYNEQFF
>.|TRBJ2-3|many|TRBV13
TGTGCCAGCAGCTTACGACAGTTCACAGATACGCAGTATTTT
CASSLRQFTDTQYF
>TRBD2|TRBJ2-3|few|TRBV27
TGTGCCAGCAGTTCCAGCCCACTAGCGGGACAACCCGATACGCAGTATTTT
CASSSSPLAGQPDTQYF
>.|TRBJ2-3|.|TRBV7-9
TGTGCCGCCGGGGGTACTAGCACAGATACGCAGTATTTT
CAAGGTSTDTQYF
>.|TRBJ2-1|.|TRBV14
TGTGCCAGCAGCCAGGGAATAGCGCATCCCTACAATGAGCAGTTCTTC
CASSQGIAHPYNEQFF